This T cell receptor (beta chain) was observed in a study of metastatic and nonmetastatic thyroid tumors. About the study: Repertoires of blood and of tissue (tumor or nodule) from malignant and benign thyroid patients were compared. Study outcomes and limitations: In blood and tumor, TCR beta diversity was reportedly significantly higher in malignant thyroid tumors than in benign nodules.

In the source study's methods: For papillary thyroid cancer, a distant-metastasis classifier was constructed from CDR3 differences observed across clinicopathological groups. TCRdb re-clonotyped the PCR reads through MiXCR. V and J calls and clone size were set by TCRdb, not the authors. The sample lists around 22,000 clones, roughly a fifth occurring once. This clone was seen many times. Its antigen is not known. This CDR3 is built from 13 residues. CDR1 SGHTA and CDR2 FQGNSA come from the germline V gene. Between the trimmed V and J ends, which lost 4 bases and 9 bases, there was a span of 15 bases. No treatment had been given to any patient before thyroid surgery.

V usage is TRBV7-2 and J usage is TRBJ2-5; D is possibly TRBD2 (6 bases). Material for sequencing was blood. This sequence was found in a female donor with papillary thyroid cancer or a benign thyroid nodule (not recorded which). Some clones in this sample may be carry-over from other donors' samples. The CDR3 DNA reads as TGTGCCAGCAGCTCCCCGGGACTCCATCCCCAGTACTTC. Amino acids: CASSSPGLHPQYF.